Following are 21 T cell receptor beta chains from one sample sequenced in a study of T cells in localized non-small cell lung cancer. Sequenced by immunoSEQ multiplex PCR; TCRdb stores in-frame clones only, minus some. Of over 70,000 clones listed, approximately 91% were seen once; the top ten hold approximately 4%. The specimen comprised PBMCs, sampled before any cancer treatment. The receptor source for this set is a woman aged 40-69 years with stage II squamous cell lung carcinoma.

The chain is built from TRBV7-9 and TRBJ1-1; no clear D gene. The length of the CDR3 is 14 residues. Trimming pared 5 bases from V and 4 bases from J, leaving 14 bases between. CDR1 and CDR2 (germline): SEHNR, FQNEAQ (reference sequence). The CDR3 DNA reads TGTGCCAGCAGCCTAGAGGCCAGGAGCACTGAAGCTTTCTTT. It is translated as CASSLEARSTEAFF.

This clone was recorded a few times. This chain uses TRBV29-1 with TRBJ1-1, with D hard to call. The V and J ends lost 7 bases and 1 base respectively, with 19 bases between them. This CDR3 is 15 amino acids long. Germline-derived CDR1 and CDR2 are SQVTM and ANQGSEA. CDR3 nucleotide sequence: TGCAGCGCCCCAAGGATGGGGTCTGGGAACACTGAAGCTTTCTTT. Translation: CSAPRMGSGNTEAFF.

The chain uses TRBV19 and TRBJ2-7; D remains ambiguous. The germline V and J ends were trimmed by 6 bases and 3 bases, with 9 bases remaining between them. CDR3 size: 12 residues. Germline V gene sequence: CDR1 LNHDA, CDR2 SQIVND (reference sequence). DNA for the CDR3: TGTGCCAGTAGCGACCGAAACTACGAGCAGTACTTC. This codes for CASSDRNYEQYF.

The gene calls are TRBV27 and TRBJ2-7; a possible D gene is TRBD1 (5 bases). Germline values: CDR1 MNHEY, CDR2 SMNVEV (reference sequence). The CDR3 totals 13 residues. Trimming pared 4 bases from V and 5 bases from J, leaving 12 bases between. CDR3 bases: TGTGCCAGCAGTTGGGGCGCCCGGGACGAGCAGTACTTC. Protein sequence: CASSWGARDEQYF.

The V and J genes are TRBV5-4 and TRBJ2-2; 7 bases fit TRBD1. The CDR3 contains 16 residues. In germline, CDR1 is SGHNT, CDR2 YYREEE (reference sequence). V lost 2 bases to trimming and J lost 4 bases; unmatched junction nucleotides: 8. The CDR3 sequence: CASSLPGQPPTGELFF. The DNA for the CDR3 is TGTGCCAGCAGCTTACCGGGACAGCCTCCCACCGGGGAGCTGTTTTTT.

V is TRBV5-1 and J is TRBJ1-2, with 8 bases that match TRBD1. CDR3 length: 14 amino acids. J gave up 6 bases and V 4 bases, and 8 bases lay outside the gene matches. Germline V gene sequence: CDR1 SGHRS, CDR2 YFSETQ. The CDR3 here is CASSAVKTGDGYTF. In DNA, the CDR3 is TGCGCCAGCAGCGCCGTGAAGACAGGGGATGGCTACACCTTC.

The chain has TRBV18 and TRBJ2-3; 11 bases match TRBD2. The CDR3 totals 15 residues. V was pared by 3 bases and J by 5 bases, with 4 bases of the junction left unmatched. Germline V gene data show CDR1 as KGHSH and CDR2 as LQKENI. The CDR3 spells CASSPTSGVGDTQYF. The CDR3 DNA is TGTGCCAGCTCACCGACTAGCGGGGTCGGAGATACGCAGTATTTT.

The chain links TRBV6-6 to TRBJ2-7; no clear D. Germline lookup yields CDR1 MNHNY and CDR2 SVGAGI (reference sequence). This CDR3 contains 13 residues. Trimming pared 2 bases from V and 5 bases from J, leaving 10 bases between. Written as DNA, the CDR3 is TGTGCCAGCAGTTACCTCCTAGGACACGAGCAGTACTTC. Translated, it gives CASSYLLGHEQYF.

A note on this clone: Other DNA sequences in this specimen translate into the identical CDR3. V usage is TRBV28 and J usage is TRBJ1-6; no clear D. V lost 6 bases to trimming and J lost 10 bases, with 7 bases between them. CDR3 length: 11 amino acids. Germline loops: CDR1 MDHEN, CDR2 SYDVKM. The CDR3 loop reads CASSLGSPLHF. CDR3 coding DNA: TGTGCCAGCAGCCTCGGGTCACCCCTCCACTTT.

This sequence joins TRBV12-5 and TRBJ1-3, with D hard to call. V was pared by 7 bases and J by 1 base, with 14 bases between. Germline lookup yields CDR1 LGHNT and CDR2 FRNRAP. The CDR3 consists of 15 residues. The CDR3 DNA sequence: TGTGCTAGTGCTCTCTCGACTGGATCTGGAAACACCATATATTTT. Protein sequence: CASALSTGSGNTIYF.

The CDR3, as DNA: TGTGCCAGCAGACGACAAGGGGCCGAGCAGTACTTC. This gives the protein CASRRQGAEQYF. This chain joins TRBV6-5 and TRBJ2-7; a possible D gene is TRBD1 (5 bases). This CDR3 region has 12 residues. Between the trimmed V and J ends, which lost 6 bases and 6 bases, there was a span of 12 bases. The V gene's germline CDR1 is MNHEY and CDR2 SVGAGI.

V usage is TRBV1 and J usage is TRBJ2-5; TRBD2 is the table's D call, not checked against the DNA. TRBV1 is noted as a pseudogene. This CDR3 comprises 14 residues. CDR3 nucleotides: TGCACCAGCAGCCCAGCGGGGATCCAAGAGACCCAGTACTTC. Amino acid sequence: CTSSPAGIQETQYF.

The chain joins TRBV5-8 to TRBJ1-2, with 7 positions matching TRBD1. There are 13 residues in the CDR3. Germline CDR1 is SGHTS and CDR2 is YDEGEE. V shed 2 bases and J 3 bases; nucleotides not matched to a gene: 1. CDR3 region: CASSFDRDYGYTF. The CDR3 DNA is TGTGCCAGCAGCTTTGACAGGGACTATGGCTACACCTTC. The whole variable domain, filled in from reference TRBV5-8 and TRBJ1-2, reads EAGVTQSPTHLIKTRGQQATLRCSPISGHTSVYWYQQALGLGLQFLLWYDEGEERNRGNFPPRFSGRQFPNYSSELNVNALELEDSALYLCASSFDRDYGYTFGSGTRLTVV.

This sequence joins TRBV6-5 and TRBJ1-2; TRBD1 matches at 8 bases. After removal of 2 bases from V and 6 bases from J, the junction contained 8 bases not matched to a gene. The CDR3 loop spans 15 amino acids. Germline CDR1 reads MNHEY; CDR2 reads SVGAGI. The CDR3 region is CASSYTVQGAHGYTF. DNA for the CDR3: TGTGCCAGCAGTTACACCGTCCAGGGGGCGCATGGCTACACCTTC.

This clone was recorded a few times. The rearrangement links TRBV5-1 to TRBJ2-5; the match to TRBD1 covers 8 bases. Germline V CDR1 and CDR2: SGHRS, YFSETQ. V shed 4 bases and J 4 bases; nucleotides not matched to a gene: 9. The CDR3 sequence is 15 residues long. DNA of the CDR3: TGCGCCAGCAGCCCCCCCGGACAGGGAGGAGAGACCCAGTACTTC. Its protein is CASSPPGQGGETQYF.

This chain joins TRBV18 and TRBJ1-1, with D unresolved. CDR3 length equals 14 residues. Per the germline V gene, CDR1 is KGHSH and CDR2 is LQKENI. Trimming left V 0 bases short and J 0 bases short, with 5 bases between. CDR3 DNA: TGTGCCAGCTCACCACCTCCAGTGAACACTGAAGCTTTCTTT. Its translation: CASSPPPVNTEAFF.

The CDR3, as DNA: TGTGCCACCGATAACTATGGCTACACCTTC. Translating it yields CATDNYGYTF. The chain combines TRBV25-1 with TRBJ1-2, with D hard to call. The CDR3 spans 10 residues. From germline, CDR1 is MGHDK and CDR2 SYGVNS. V was pared by 10 bases and J by 1 base, with 4 bases between.

The chain combines TRBV30 with TRBJ2-2; D may correspond to TRBD1 or TRBD2 (5 bases each). Germline V gene lookup returns CDR1 GTSNPN and CDR2 SVGIG (reference sequence). V was cut by 5 bases and J by 6 bases, with 13 bases left in between. This CDR3 region has 13 residues. CDR3 bases: TGTGCCTGGGCAGGGACGGCCGCCGGGGAGCTGTTTTTT. Protein product: CAWAGTAAGELFF. The whole variable domain, remainder taken from reference TRBV30 and TRBJ2-2, is SQTIHQWPATLVQPVGSPLSLECTVEGTSNPNLYWYRQAAGRGLQLLFYSVGIGQISSEVPQNLSASRPQDRQFILSSKKLLLSDSGFYLCAWAGTAAGELFFGEGSRLTVL.

The chain recombines TRBV7-9 with TRBJ2-7; D tentatively reads TRBD1 or TRBD2 (7 bases each). The CDR3 spans 15 residues. Germline CDR1 reads SEHNR; CDR2 reads FQNEAQ (reference sequence). Trimming stripped 5 bases from V and 4 bases from J, with 18 bases between. The CDR3 loop is CASSTDREGIYEQYF. In DNA form, the CDR3 reads TGTGCCAGCAGCACAGACAGGGAGGGGATATACGAGCAGTACTTC.

The chain recombines TRBV6-5 with TRBJ1-5; D unresolved. The CDR3 extends over 12 amino acids. Germline assignment: CDR1 MNHEY and CDR2 SVGAGI. The V gene lost 2 bases and the J gene lost 9 bases, with 8 bases spanning the gap. CDR3 DNA: TGTGCCAGCAGTTACATCAAGGGGCCCCAGCATTTT. Translation: CASSYIKGPQHF.

The CDR3 loop reads CASSLPGQGRYEQYF. The CDR3 coding sequence is TGTGCCAGCAGCCTACCGGGACAGGGCCGCTACGAGCAGTACTTC. The rearrangement uses TRBV5-4 and TRBJ2-7, with 9 bases identical to TRBD1. The V gene's germline CDR1 is SGHNT and CDR2 YYREEE (reference sequence). The V segment lost 4 bases and the J segment 3 bases; nucleotides outside the gene matches: 8. The CDR3 consists of 15 residues.